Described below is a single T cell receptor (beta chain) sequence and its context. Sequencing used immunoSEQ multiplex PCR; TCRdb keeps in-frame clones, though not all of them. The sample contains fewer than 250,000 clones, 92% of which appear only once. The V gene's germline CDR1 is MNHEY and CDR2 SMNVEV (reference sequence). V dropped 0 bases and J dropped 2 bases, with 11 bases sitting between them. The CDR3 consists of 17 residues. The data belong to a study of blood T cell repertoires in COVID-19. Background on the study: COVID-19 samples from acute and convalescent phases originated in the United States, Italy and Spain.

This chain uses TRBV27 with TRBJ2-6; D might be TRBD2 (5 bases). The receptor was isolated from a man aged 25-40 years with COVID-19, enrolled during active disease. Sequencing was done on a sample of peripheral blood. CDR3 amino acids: CASSLSAGMPGANVLTF. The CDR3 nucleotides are TGTGCCAGCAGTTTATCCGCGGGTATGCCTGGGGCCAACGTCCTGACTTTC.